This T cell receptor beta chain was captured in a study of T cell changes during pregnancy in multiple sclerosis. The protocol was immunoSEQ multiplex PCR, while the TCRdb copy is restricted to in-frame clones and leaves out a portion. This repertoire shows 88,000 or so clones, 92% found once; its top ten account for over 1.3%. Germline assignment: CDR1 KGHSH and CDR2 LQKENI. V lost 4 bases and J 6 bases, leaving 12 bases between the germline ends. The CDR3 consists of 14 residues. Source: peripheral blood, taken before pregnancy. This rearrangement joins TRBV18 to TRBJ2-2, with D possibly TRBD1 on 6 matching bases. The receptor was derived from a female donor with multiple sclerosis, enrolled in a pregnancy study. The DNA for the CDR3 is TGTGCCAGCTCACGCGACACAGGGTCCGGGGAGCTGTTTTTT. It specifies CASSRDTGSGELFF.